The 3 T cell receptor beta chains in this list originate from one sample, sequenced in a study of beta chain features in type 1 diabetes. Expressed TCRB transcripts were sequenced after all isolated RNA was converted to cDNA. Generated by immunoSEQ multiplex PCR, the TCRdb table keeps only in-frame clones and is missing some. The sample records around 240,000 clones, 9% to 10% being singletons. Sequences were obtained from naive CD4+ T cells from blood. Receptors originate from a woman aged 18-30 years in good health.

Only a few counts were recorded for this clone. The V gene is TRBV5-1, the J gene TRBJ2-7; D may be TRBD1 (6 bases). Trimming left V 3 bases short and J 1 base short, with 14 bases between. Germline CDR1 SGHRS, CDR2 YFSETQ. CDR3 length: 15 residues. CDR3 amino acids: CASSSMDRLSYEQYF. The CDR3 DNA follows: TGCGCCAGCAGCTCTATGGACAGATTATCCTACGAGCAGTACTTC.

V gene TRBV30 combines with J gene TRBJ2-7; 9 bases align to TRBD1. The V gene's germline CDR1 is GTSNPN and CDR2 SVGIG (reference sequence). The CDR3 is 15 residues long. The V segment lost 3 bases and the J segment 6 bases; nucleotides outside the gene matches: 12. The CDR3 DNA follows: TGTGCCTGGAGAGAACAGGGGGCCGAAGCCTCCGAGCAGTACTTC. It translates to CAWREQGAEASEQYF. Complete variable domain (other parts from reference TRBV30 and TRBJ2-7): SQTIHQWPATLVQPVGSPLSLECTVEGTSNPNLYWYRQAAGRGLQLLFYSVGIGQISSEVPQNLSASRPQDRQFILSSKKLLLSDSGFYLCAWREQGAEASEQYFGPGTRLTVT.

This clone has more than one count but fewer than ten. The chain uses TRBV10-3 and TRBJ2-5, with 8 bases matching TRBD1. The ends lost 1 base at V and 5 bases at J; junction bases unmatched: 9. Germline V gene lookup returns CDR1 ENHRY and CDR2 SYGVKD. The CDR3 consists of 16 residues. The CDR3 DNA is TGTGCCATCAGTGAGTTCCCCGGACAGGGAGCCGAGACCCAGTACTTC. It codes for CAISEFPGQGAETQYF.